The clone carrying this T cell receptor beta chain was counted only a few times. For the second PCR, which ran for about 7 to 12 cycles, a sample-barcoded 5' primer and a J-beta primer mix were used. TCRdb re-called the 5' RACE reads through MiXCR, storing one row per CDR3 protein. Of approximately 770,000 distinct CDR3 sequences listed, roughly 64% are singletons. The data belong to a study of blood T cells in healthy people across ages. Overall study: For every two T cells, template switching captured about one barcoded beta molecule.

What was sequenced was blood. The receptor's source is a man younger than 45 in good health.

This CDR3 is CASSETGSQEQFF. DNA for the CDR3: TGTGCCAGCAGCGAAACAGGGTCGCAGGAGCAGTTCTTC. The chain has TRBV9 and TRBJ2-1, with D perhaps matching TRBD1 (6 bases). CDR1 is SGDLS, CDR2 YYNGEE, per germline. Deletions cut 3 bases from V and 10 bases from J, with 14 bases between. The CDR3 loop spans 13 amino acids. The variable domain in full, with the rest retrieved from reference TRBV9 and TRBJ2-1, is DSGVTQTPKHLITATGQRVTLRCSPRSGDLSVYWYQQSLDQGLQFLIQYYNGEERAKGNILERFSAQQFPDLHSELNLSSLELGDSALYFCASSETGSQEQFFGPGTRLTVL.